Here is one T cell receptor beta chain with its context. What it recognizes is unknown. TCRdb's table, derived via immunoSEQ multiplex PCR, lists solely in-frame clones and lacks some. The sample consists of tens of thousands of clones, roughly 84% of them appearing once. These data come from a study of Ad26.COV2.S vaccination and SARS-CoV-2 variants. Study findings and constraints: After vaccination, reports described spike-specific CD8+ and CD4+ T cell responses as showing substantial breadth. Higher spike-specific TCR breadth was found in vaccine recipients than in placebo recipients. An underestimation of total T cell responses may have resulted from the TCR breadth and depth analyses.

Germline loops: CDR1 SNHLY, CDR2 FYNNEI. Trimming shortened V by 6 bases and J by 0 bases, and 8 bases separated the two germline ends. CDR3 length equals 13 residues. The J gene is TRBJ1-1, the V gene TRBV2; D is undetermined. Sample: peripheral blood, taken after recovery from COVID-19. This TCR was sampled from a human donor who had recovered from COVID-19. The CDR3 loop reads CASSVGMNTEAFF. The CDR3 DNA follows: TGTGCCAGCAGCGTGGGGATGAACACTGAAGCTTTCTTT.